What follows describes a single T cell receptor (beta chain). Its target is unknown. These data come from a study of shared clonotypes between healthy human individuals. Positively selected for CCR7, the CD45RO-negative cells used as naive CD8 cells excluded terminally differentiated effector memory CD45RA+ cells. Whole-study results and caveats: Non-shared clonotypes had lower generation probabilities than clonotypes shared by all four sorted-subset donors. Sharing across four donors was highest in naive CD4 (approximately 5%) and lowest in memory CD8 (approximately 0.4%).

Generated by immunoSEQ multiplex PCR, the TCRdb table keeps only in-frame clones and is missing some. The profile shows some 800,000 clones, 90% to 95% of them singletons. The material sequenced was naive CD8+ T cells sorted from blood. The source is a man between 25 and 39 years old in good health.

The chain's CDR3 is CASSLARTGGWSYNEQFF. CDR3 coding DNA: TGTGCCAGCAGCTTGGCCAGGACAGGGGGATGGTCCTACAATGAGCAGTTCTTC. The chain is built from TRBV5-8 and TRBJ2-1, with 10 bases fitting TRBD1. With V trimmed by 0 bases and J by 1 base, 7 bases remained unmatched. Germline V gene lookup returns CDR1 SGHTS and CDR2 YDEGEE. The CDR3 length is 18 residues.